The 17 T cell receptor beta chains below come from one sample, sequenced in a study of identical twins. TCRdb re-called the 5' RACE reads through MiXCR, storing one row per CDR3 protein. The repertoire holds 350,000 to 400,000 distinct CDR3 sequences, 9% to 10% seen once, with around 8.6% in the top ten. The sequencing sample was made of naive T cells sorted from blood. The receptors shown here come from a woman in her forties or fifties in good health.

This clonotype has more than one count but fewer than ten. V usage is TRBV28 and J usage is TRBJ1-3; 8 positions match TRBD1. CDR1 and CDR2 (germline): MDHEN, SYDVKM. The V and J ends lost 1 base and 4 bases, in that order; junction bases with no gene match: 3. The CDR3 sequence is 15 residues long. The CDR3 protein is CASSLLDRVGNTIYF. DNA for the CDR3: TGTGCCAGCAGTTTATTGGACAGGGTGGGAAACACCATATATTTT.

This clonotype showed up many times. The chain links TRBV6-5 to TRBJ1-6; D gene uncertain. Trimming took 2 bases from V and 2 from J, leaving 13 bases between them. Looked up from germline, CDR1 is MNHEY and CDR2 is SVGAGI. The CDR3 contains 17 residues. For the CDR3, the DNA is TGTGCCAGCAGTTACGATGACCGGGCGGCCTATAATTCACCCCTCCACTTT. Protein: CASSYDDRAAYNSPLHF.

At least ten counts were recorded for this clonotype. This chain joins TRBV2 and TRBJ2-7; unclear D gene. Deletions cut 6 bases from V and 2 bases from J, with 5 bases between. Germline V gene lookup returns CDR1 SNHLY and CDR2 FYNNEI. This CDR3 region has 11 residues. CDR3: CASSPTYEQYF. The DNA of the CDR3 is TGTGCCAGCAGCCCAACCTACGAGCAGTACTTC.

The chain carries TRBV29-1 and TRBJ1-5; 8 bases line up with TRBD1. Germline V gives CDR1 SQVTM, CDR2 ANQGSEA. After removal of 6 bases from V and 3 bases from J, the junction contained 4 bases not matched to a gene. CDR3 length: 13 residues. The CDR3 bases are TGCAGCGTCTGGACAGGGATCAATCAGCCCCAGCATTTT. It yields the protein CSVWTGINQPQHF.

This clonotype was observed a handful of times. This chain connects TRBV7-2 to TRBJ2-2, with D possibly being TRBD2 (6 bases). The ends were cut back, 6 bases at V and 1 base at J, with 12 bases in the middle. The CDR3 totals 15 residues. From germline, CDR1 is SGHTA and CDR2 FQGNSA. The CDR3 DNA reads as TGTGCCAGCAGAGTAGGACTAAGGAACACCGGGGAGCTGTTTTTT. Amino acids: CASRVGLRNTGELFF.

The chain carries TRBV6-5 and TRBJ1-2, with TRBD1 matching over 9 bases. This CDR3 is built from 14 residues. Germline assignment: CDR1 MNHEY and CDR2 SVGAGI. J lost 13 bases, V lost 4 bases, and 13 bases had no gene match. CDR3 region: CASSFEQGARPVTF. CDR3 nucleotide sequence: TGTGCCAGCAGTTTTGAACAGGGGGCGCGGCCAGTCACCTTC.

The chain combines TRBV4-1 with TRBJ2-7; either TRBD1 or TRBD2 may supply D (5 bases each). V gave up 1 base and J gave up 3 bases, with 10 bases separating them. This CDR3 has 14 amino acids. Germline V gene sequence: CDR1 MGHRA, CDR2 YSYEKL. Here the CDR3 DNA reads TGCGCCAGCAGCCAAGTGGGGACCCTCTACGAGCAGTACTTC. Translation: CASSQVGTLYEQYF.

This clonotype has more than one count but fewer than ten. The CDR3 is CASSAGTGWYEQYF. The CDR3, as DNA: TGTGCCAGTAGTGCCGGGACAGGGTGGTACGAGCAGTACTTC. The rearrangement joins TRBV19 to TRBJ2-7, with 9 bases lining up with TRBD1. With 5 bases clipped from V and 4 bases from J, the junction kept 6 bases outside the gene matches. The CDR3 consists of 14 residues. Germline V lookup: CDR1 LNHDA, CDR2 SQIVND (reference sequence). Together with reference TRBV19 and TRBJ2-7, the CDR3 gives the full variable domain: DGGITQSPKYLFRKEGQNVTLSCEQNLNHDAMYWYRQDPGQGLRLIYYSQIVNDFQKGDIAEGYSVSREKKESFPLTVTSAQKNPTAFYLCASSAGTGWYEQYFGPGTRLTVT.

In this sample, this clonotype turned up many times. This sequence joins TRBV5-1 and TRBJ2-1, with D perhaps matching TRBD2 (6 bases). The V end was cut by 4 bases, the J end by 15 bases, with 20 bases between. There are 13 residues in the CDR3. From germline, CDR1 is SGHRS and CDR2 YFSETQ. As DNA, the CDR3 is TGCGCCAGCAGCCCGGAGGGCTACTCGAGCTCGTTCTTC. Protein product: CASSPEGYSSSFF.

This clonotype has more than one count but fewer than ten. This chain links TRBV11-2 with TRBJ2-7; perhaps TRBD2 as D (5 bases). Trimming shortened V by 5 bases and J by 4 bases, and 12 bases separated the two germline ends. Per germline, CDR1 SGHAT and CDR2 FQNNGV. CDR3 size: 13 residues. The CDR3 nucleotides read TGTGCCAGCAGCCCCGCGGGCACGTACGAGCAGTACGTC. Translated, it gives CASSPAGTYEQYV.

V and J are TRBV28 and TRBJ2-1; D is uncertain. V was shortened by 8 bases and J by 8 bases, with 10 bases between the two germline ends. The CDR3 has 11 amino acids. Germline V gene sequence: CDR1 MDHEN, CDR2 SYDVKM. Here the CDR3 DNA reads TGTGCCAGCGGGGTCAACCATGAGCAGTTCTTC. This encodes CASGVNHEQFF.

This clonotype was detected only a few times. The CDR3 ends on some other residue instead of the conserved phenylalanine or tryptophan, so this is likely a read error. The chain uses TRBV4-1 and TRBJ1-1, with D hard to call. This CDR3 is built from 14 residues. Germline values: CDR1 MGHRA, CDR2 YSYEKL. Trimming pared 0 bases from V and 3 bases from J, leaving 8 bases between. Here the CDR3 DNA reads TGCGCCAGCAGCCAAGAAAGGACCTACACTGAAGCTTTCTCT. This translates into CASSQERTYTEAFS.

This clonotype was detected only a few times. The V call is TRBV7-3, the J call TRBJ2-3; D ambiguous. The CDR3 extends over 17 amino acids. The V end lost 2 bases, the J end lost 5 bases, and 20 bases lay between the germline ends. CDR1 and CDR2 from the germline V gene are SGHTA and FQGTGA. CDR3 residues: CASSLYSPSRGGDTQYF. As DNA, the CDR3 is TGTGCCAGCAGCTTATACTCTCCGTCCCGAGGTGGAGATACGCAGTATTTT. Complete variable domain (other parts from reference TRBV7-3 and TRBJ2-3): GAGVSQTPSNKVTEKGKYVELRCDPISGHTALYWYRQSLGQGPEFLIYFQGTGAADDSGLPNDRFFAVRPEGSVSTLKIQRTERGDSAVYLCASSLYSPSRGGDTQYFGPGTRLTVL.

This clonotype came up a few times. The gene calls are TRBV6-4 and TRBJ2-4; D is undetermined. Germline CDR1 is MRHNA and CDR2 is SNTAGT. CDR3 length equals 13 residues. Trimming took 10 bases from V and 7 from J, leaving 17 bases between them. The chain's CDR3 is CAIRLPLVNIQYF. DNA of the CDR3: TGTGCCATCCGACTCCCTTTGGTGAACATTCAGTACTTC.

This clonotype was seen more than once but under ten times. The CDR3 coding sequence is TGTGCCAGCAGCGTAGTGACCGGGAGCAATGAGCAGTTCTTC. It yields the protein CASSVVTGSNEQFF. The chain carries TRBV9 and TRBJ2-1; D is perhaps TRBD2 (6 bases). The germline gives CDR1 SGDLS, CDR2 YYNGEE. This CDR3 contains 14 residues. Between the trimmed V and J ends, which lost 0 bases and 6 bases, there was a span of 10 bases.

Here the CDR3 reads CASSQVAHEQYF. The CDR3 DNA sequence: TGTGCCAGCAGCCAAGTCGCCCACGAGCAGTACTTC. The chain recombines TRBV3-1 with TRBJ2-7; D uncertain. V was clipped by 1 base and J by 5 bases, with 6 bases between them. CDR1 and CDR2 (germline): LGHDT, YNNKEL (reference sequence). The CDR3 consists of 12 residues.

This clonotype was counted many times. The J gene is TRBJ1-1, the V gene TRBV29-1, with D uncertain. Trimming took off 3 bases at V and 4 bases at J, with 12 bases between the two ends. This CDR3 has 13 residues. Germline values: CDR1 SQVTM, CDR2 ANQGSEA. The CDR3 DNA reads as TGCAGCGTTGATTGGGGAACGGGCACTGAAGCTTTCTTT. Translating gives CSVDWGTGTEAFF.